A single sample gave rise to the 19 T cell receptor beta chains below, sequenced in a study of vaccination and CD4 T cells after COVID-19 (dated by TCRdb to between 2021 and 2024). The library was prepared using PCR. TCRdb records Illumina iSeq 100 as the sequencer. TCR sequencing of DNA from cultured CD4+ T cells used the Oncomine TCR Beta short-read assay at the Johns Hopkins FTIC core. Using fastp trimming at Q25 and MiXCR clonotype assembly, TCRdb reanalyzed the public sequencing data and kept in-frame beta chains. Each CDR3 protein gets just one entry, which takes the most common genes and DNA from the rows behind it. A total of about 20,000 distinct CDR3 sequences appear in this sample, around 33% of them only once. The ten largest clones capture 2.6% of the sample. What the time point label conveys for this sample: late sampling 161 to 241 days after vaccination in three convalescent patients. This sample's treatment or condition label indicates: roughly 10-day PBMC culture with coronavirus spike peptide pools or control peptides (ViraFEST assay).

These TCRs are of unknown antigen specificity. The sequencing here drew on CD4+ T cells from blood, cultured in vitro, taken about 7 months after SARS-CoV-2 vaccination. The receptors here all came from a human donor who had recovered from COVID-19.

This chain links TRBV11-1 with TRBJ2-1, with TRBD2 matching 9 bases. Germline V gives CDR1 SGHAT, CDR2 FQDESV (reference sequence). The CDR3 runs to 19 residues. Unmatched junction bases numbered 21, after V lost 5 bases and J lost 7 bases. The CDR3 bases are TGTGCCAGCAGCCCCGGGTCGCGGGAGGGCTCCTTTCGGGGTAATGAGCAGTTCTTC. Protein sequence: CASSPGSREGSFRGNEQFF.

A few counts support this clonotype. The J gene is TRBJ2-2, the V gene TRBV20-1; a possible D gene is TRBD2 (6 bases). Germline V lookup: CDR1 DFQATT, CDR2 SNEGSKA (reference sequence). This CDR3 is built from 15 residues. With 1 base removed from V and 3 bases from J, the gap between germline ends came to 12 bases. CDR3 residues: CSARVASEYTGELFF. The CDR3 coding sequence is TGCAGTGCTAGAGTGGCTAGCGAGTACACCGGGGAGCTGTTTTTT.

The chain employs TRBV6-2 or TRBV6-3 and TRBJ2-2; D remains ambiguous. CDR3 size: 13 residues. Per germline, CDR1 MNHEY and CDR2 SVGEGT. Trimming removed 5 bases from V and 5 bases from J, with 9 bases in between. CDR3 bases: TGTGCCAGCAGTCGACCCACTACCGGGGAGCTGTTTTTT. Translation gives CASSRPTTGELFF.

This clonotype came up a few times. The rearrangement joins TRBV19 to TRBJ2-2; unclear D gene. CDR1 is LNHDA and CDR2 is SQIVND in the germline V gene (reference sequence). The germline V and J ends were trimmed by 6 bases and 7 bases, with 21 bases remaining between them. The CDR3 loop spans 16 amino acids. This CDR3 is CASSPDPRVVGGELFF. Here the CDR3 DNA reads TGTGCCAGTAGCCCGGATCCTAGGGTTGTCGGCGGGGAGCTGTTTTTT.

This sequence joins TRBV27 and TRBJ1-6; a weak D match, TRBD1 (6 bases). V lost 6 bases, J lost 7 bases, and 13 bases lay in between. The CDR3 length is 14 residues. Germline loops: CDR1 MNHEY, CDR2 SMNVEV (reference sequence). Here the CDR3 reads CASRSGTLNSPLHF. The DNA of the CDR3 is TGTGCCAGCAGATCCGGGACACTCAATTCACCCCTCCACTTT.

This chain connects TRBV6-2 or TRBV6-3 to TRBJ2-5, with D unresolved. This CDR3 has 16 residues. From germline, CDR1 is MNHEY and CDR2 SVGEGT. V lost 5 bases and J lost 0, with 16 bases in between. This chain's CDR3 is CASSDRAVLYQETQYF. CDR3 coding DNA: TGTGCCAGCAGTGACCGGGCGGTGCTGTACCAAGAGACCCAGTACTTC.

This clonotype occurred a few times. The chain recombines TRBV14 with TRBJ1-2; D might be TRBD1 (5 bases). V lost 1 base to trimming and J lost 4 bases, with 13 bases between them. The germline V gene encodes CDR1 SGHDN and CDR2 FVKESK. CDR3 size: 15 residues. The CDR3: CASSQAGGNLYGYTF. In nucleotides, the CDR3 is TGTGCCAGCAGCCAAGCCGGGGGTAACCTCTATGGCTACACCTTC.

The chain joins TRBV28 to TRBJ2-3, with TRBD1 identical over 8 bases. The length of the CDR3 is 14 residues. The junction had 5 bases not matched to a gene; V was cut back by 6 bases and J by 3 bases. Germline-derived CDR1 and CDR2 are MDHEN and SYDVKM. This chain's CDR3 is CASRLRGQTDTQYF. The DNA for the CDR3 is TGTGCCAGCAGACTCAGGGGGCAAACAGATACGCAGTATTTT.

The chain is built from TRBV20-1 and TRBJ2-1; D perhaps matches TRBD2 (6 bases). Trimming stripped 1 base from V and 4 bases from J, with 14 bases between. Germline CDR1 reads DFQATT; CDR2 reads SNEGSKA (reference sequence). The length of the CDR3 is 15 residues. This chain's CDR3 is CSARGSSGGYNEQFF. CDR3 sequence (DNA): TGCAGTGCTAGAGGGAGCAGCGGAGGGTACAATGAGCAGTTCTTC.

The chain employs TRBV10-3 and TRBJ1-5; D is ambiguous. CDR1 is ENHRY and CDR2 is SYGVKD in the germline V gene. V was trimmed by 0 bases and J by 6 bases, leaving 12 bases between them. The CDR3 is made up of 15 amino acids. The CDR3 DNA reads TGTGCCATCAGTGAGTCAGCCGGAGGTCCTCAGCCCCAGCATTTT. Translating gives CAISESAGGPQPQHF.

The chain carries TRBV5-5 and TRBJ1-5, with TRBD1 matching 7 bases. This CDR3 has 15 residues. From germline, CDR1 is SGHKS and CDR2 YYEKEE (reference sequence). V dropped 0 bases and J dropped 3; count of bases not matched to a gene: 3. The chain's CDR3 is CASSLATGPNQPQHF. The CDR3, as DNA: TGTGCCAGCAGCTTGGCGACAGGGCCCAATCAGCCCCAGCATTTT.

The CDR3 loop is CASSIHFGRPGTVRNEQFF. In nucleotides, the CDR3 is TGTGCCAGTAGTATACATTTTGGCCGCCCAGGGACGGTCAGAAATGAGCAGTTCTTC. V and J are TRBV19 and TRBJ2-1; D tentatively reads TRBD1 or TRBD2 (5 bases each). There are 19 residues in the CDR3. V gave up 2 bases and J gave up 7 bases, with 27 bases separating them. In germline, CDR1 is LNHDA, CDR2 SQIVND (reference sequence).

This sequence joins TRBV6-1 and TRBJ1-5; perhaps TRBD1 as D (6 bases). Trimming stripped 6 bases from V and 2 bases from J, with 14 bases between. Germline CDR1 is MNHNS and CDR2 is SASEGT. The CDR3 runs 15 residues. CDR3 amino acids: CASRGGGAGNQPQHF. In DNA form, the CDR3 reads TGTGCCAGCAGGGGGGGGGGCGCGGGCAATCAGCCCCAGCATTTT.

The chain couples TRBV7-9 to TRBJ2-7; no firm D call. The CDR3 is 16 residues long. The V and J ends lost 1 base and 6 bases respectively, with 19 bases between them. Germline CDR1 and CDR2: SEHNR and FQNEAQ (reference sequence). CDR3 amino acids: CASSLVWRGTASEQYF. Here the CDR3 DNA reads TGTGCCAGCAGCTTAGTATGGCGAGGCACGGCCAGCGAGCAGTACTTC.

The chain carries TRBV29-1 and TRBJ1-5; D may be TRBD1 (5 bases). The V end was cut by 4 bases, the J end by 4 bases, with 11 bases between. Germline assignment: CDR1 SQVTM and CDR2 ANQGSEA. CDR3 size: 13 residues. The CDR3, as DNA: TGCAGCGTTGGAGGGGCCTATAATCAGCCCCAGCATTTT. Amino acid sequence: CSVGGAYNQPQHF.

This clonotype appeared once. The chain employs TRBV20-1 and TRBJ2-1; 10 bases agree with TRBD2. With 6 bases clipped from V and 7 bases from J, the junction kept 9 bases outside the gene matches. The CDR3 totals 14 residues. Looked up from germline, CDR1 is DFQATT and CDR2 is SNEGSKA (reference sequence). The CDR3 here is CSATLAGAGNEQFF. CDR3 DNA sequence: TGCAGTGCAACTCTAGCGGGAGCCGGAAATGAGCAGTTCTTC.

The chain employs TRBV15 and TRBJ2-7, with 7 bases fitting TRBD1. The CDR3 runs to 15 residues. The trim removed 0 bases at V and 3 bases at J, leaving 5 bases unmatched. Germline V lookup: CDR1 LNHNV, CDR2 YYDKDF (reference sequence). The CDR3 loop reads CATSRDPRQGYEQYF. The CDR3 DNA sequence: TGTGCCACCAGCAGAGATCCGCGACAGGGCTACGAGCAGTACTTC.

The CDR3 protein is CASTSLAGDRTDTQYF. As DNA, the CDR3 is TGTGCCAGCACTTCCCTAGCGGGAGATCGGACAGATACGCAGTATTTT. The V gene is TRBV27, the J gene TRBJ2-3; 10 bases are a match to TRBD2. V gave up 7 bases and J gave up 3 bases; unmatched junction bases: 10. This CDR3 comprises 16 residues. Germline loops: CDR1 MNHEY, CDR2 SMNVEV (reference sequence).

This clonotype was seen a few times. This chain uses TRBV27 with TRBJ2-1, with 10 bases fitting TRBD1. The CDR3 contains 15 residues. J lost 8 bases, V lost 5 bases, and 9 bases had no gene match. Looked up from germline, CDR1 is MNHEY and CDR2 is SMNVEV (reference sequence). Written as DNA, the CDR3 is TGTGCCAGCAGTATCCGACAGGGGGCTAGCTATGAGCAGTTCTTC. It translates to CASSIRQGASYEQFF.